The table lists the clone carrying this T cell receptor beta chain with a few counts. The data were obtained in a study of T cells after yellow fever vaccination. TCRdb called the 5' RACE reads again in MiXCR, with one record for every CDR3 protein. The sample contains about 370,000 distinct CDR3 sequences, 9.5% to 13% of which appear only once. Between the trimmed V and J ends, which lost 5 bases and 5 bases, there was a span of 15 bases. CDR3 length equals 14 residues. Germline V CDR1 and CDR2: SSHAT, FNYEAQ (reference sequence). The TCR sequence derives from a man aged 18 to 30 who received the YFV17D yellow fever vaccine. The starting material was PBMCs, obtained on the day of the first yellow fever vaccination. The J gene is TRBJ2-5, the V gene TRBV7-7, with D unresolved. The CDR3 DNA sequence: TGTGCCAGCAGCCAGTCGGGTCGTACGGAGACCCAGTACTTC. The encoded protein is CASSQSGRTETQYF. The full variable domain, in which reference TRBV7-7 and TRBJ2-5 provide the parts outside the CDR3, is GAGVSQSPRYKVTKRGQDVTLRCDPISSHATLYWYQQALGQGPEFLTYFNYEAQPDKSGLPSDRFSAERPEGSISTLTIQRTEQRDSAMYRCASSQSGRTETQYFGPGTRLLVL.